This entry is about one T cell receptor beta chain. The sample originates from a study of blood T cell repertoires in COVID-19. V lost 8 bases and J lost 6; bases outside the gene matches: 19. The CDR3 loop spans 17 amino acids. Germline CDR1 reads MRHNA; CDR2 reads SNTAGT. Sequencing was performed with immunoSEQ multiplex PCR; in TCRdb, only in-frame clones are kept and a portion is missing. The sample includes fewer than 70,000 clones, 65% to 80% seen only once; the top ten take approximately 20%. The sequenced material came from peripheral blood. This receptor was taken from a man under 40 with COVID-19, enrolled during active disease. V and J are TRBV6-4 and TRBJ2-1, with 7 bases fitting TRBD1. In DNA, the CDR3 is TGTGCCAGCTTTCAACCTGTGGGGACAGTAGAATCCAATGAGCAGTTCTTC. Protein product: CASFQPVGTVESNEQFF.